This T cell receptor (beta chain) was retrieved from a study of technical replicates of blood from a handful of donors. The CDR3 runs to 14 residues. V shed 5 bases and J shed 0 bases, with 10 bases lying between them. The germline V gene encodes CDR1 PRHDT and CDR2 FYEKMQ (reference sequence). TCRdb's table, derived via immunoSEQ multiplex PCR, lists solely in-frame clones and lacks some. The repertoire holds around 80,000 clones, with over 75% as singletons. Sequencing used T cells isolated from PBMCs. The chain combines TRBV13 with TRBJ1-2, with D possibly matching TRBD1 (5 bases). The TCR was taken from a human donor in good health. The chain's CDR3 is CASSGRQPNYGYTF. CDR3 DNA sequence: TGTGCCAGCAGCGGAAGACAGCCTAACTATGGCTACACCTTC.